Each of the 25 T cell receptor beta chains below was sequenced from the same sample in a study of T cell responses to AZD1222 COVID-19 vaccine. Profiled with immunoSEQ multiplex PCR; TCRdb holds only in-frame clones, not every one. The sample consists of over 100,000 clones, about nine tenths of them appearing once. The sequences come from peripheral blood, collected on day 0 of AZD1222 vaccination. Every receptor here comes from an adult in good health.

This chain links TRBV7-3 with TRBJ2-2; 7 bases are a match to TRBD1. The CDR3 loop spans 15 amino acids. CDR1 is SGHTA, CDR2 FQGTGA, per germline. The ends lost 2 bases at V and 0 bases at J; junction bases unmatched: 0. This chain's CDR3 is CASSLQGANTGELFF. The CDR3 region has the DNA TGTGCCAGCAGCTTACAGGGGGCGAACACCGGGGAGCTGTTTTTT.

In its sample, this clone was seen once. V and J are TRBV11-2 and TRBJ2-7; 9 positions match TRBD2. Looked up from germline, CDR1 is SGHAT and CDR2 is FQNNGV. The V segment lost 5 bases and the J segment 5 bases; nucleotides outside the gene matches: 10. There are 15 residues in the CDR3. The CDR3 nucleotides read TGTGCCAGCAGCAGCCCGCGGGGGGGAAATCACGAGCAGTACTTC. Encoded protein: CASSSPRGGNHEQYF.

The chain couples TRBV30 to TRBJ2-2; no reliable D call. Between the trimmed V and J ends, which lost 2 bases and 5 bases, there was a span of 12 bases. Per germline, CDR1 GTSNPN and CDR2 SVGIG (reference sequence). The CDR3 consists of 14 residues. The CDR3 spells CAWSRRVGTGELFF. The DNA of the CDR3 is TGTGCCTGGAGTAGGAGAGTAGGGACCGGGGAGCTGTTTTTT.

The chain uses TRBV3-1 (or the pseudogene TRBV3-2) and TRBJ1-4; possibly TRBD1 for D (5 bases). The germline gives CDR1 LGHDT, CDR2 YNNKEL (reference sequence). Between the trimmed V and J ends, which lost 5 bases and 8 bases, there was a span of 18 bases. CDR3 length: 15 residues. The CDR3: CASSARRGIGEKLFF. The CDR3 region has the DNA TGTGCCAGCAGCGCAAGACGGGGGATTGGGGAAAAACTGTTTTTT.

This rearrangement joins TRBV24-1 to TRBJ1-6, with a weak D call TRBD1 (6 bases). Germline CDR1 is KGHDR and CDR2 is SFDVKD. The CDR3 contains 14 residues. The V and J ends lost 7 bases and 6 bases respectively, with 12 bases between them. DNA of the CDR3: TGTGCCACCAGCCACGGGGGGCCTAATTCACCCCTCCACTTT. It encodes CATSHGGPNSPLHF.

The chain has TRBV28 and TRBJ1-5; 7 bases are shared with TRBD1. The germline V gene has CDR1 MDHEN and CDR2 SYDVKM. V gave up 6 bases and J gave up 4 bases; unmatched junction bases: 9. CDR3 length equals 15 residues. As DNA, the CDR3 is TGTGCCAGCAGGCCGACAGGGCCCGGGAATCAGCCCCAGCATTTT. Residues: CASRPTGPGNQPQHF.

This clone has a handful of counts. The chain joins TRBV27 to TRBJ2-7, with D possibly matching TRBD2 (5 bases). V was trimmed by 4 bases and J by 6 bases, leaving 13 bases between them. CDR3 length: 13 amino acids. Germline loops: CDR1 MNHEY, CDR2 SMNVEV (reference sequence). CDR3 in amino acids: CASSSLGVGEQYF. The CDR3 DNA is TGTGCCAGCAGTTCCCTCGGGGTTGGCGAGCAGTACTTC.

The genes are TRBV11-2 and TRBJ2-1; D gene ambiguous. V was clipped by 0 bases and J by 13 bases, with 10 bases between them. Germline CDR1 and CDR2: SGHAT and FQNNGV. This CDR3 comprises 12 residues. As DNA, the CDR3 is TGTGCCAGCAGCTTAGATCGCACTATTCAGTTCTTC. Amino acid sequence: CASSLDRTIQFF.

This clone has a single count. The V and J genes are TRBV5-1 and TRBJ1-3, with D possibly matching TRBD1 (5 bases). The CDR3 covers 16 residues. The germline V and J ends were trimmed by 4 bases and 0 bases, with 14 bases remaining between them. From germline, CDR1 is SGHRS and CDR2 YFSETQ. In nucleotides, the CDR3 is TGCGCCAGCAGCGACAGCCGGTTAAGCTCTGGAAACACCATATATTTT. Amino acids: CASSDSRLSSGNTIYF.

Only one count was recorded for this clone. V and J are TRBV19 and TRBJ1-5; the match to TRBD1 covers 9 bases. There are 17 residues in the CDR3. The ends lost 7 bases at V and 4 bases at J; junction bases unmatched: 14. Germline-derived CDR1 and CDR2 are LNHDA and SQIVND (reference sequence). In DNA form, the CDR3 reads TGTGCCAGTATCCGGACAGGGGCCCTCACTGGGAATCAGCCCCAGCATTTT. Translated, it gives CASIRTGALTGNQPQHF.

The chain joins TRBV30 to TRBJ1-3; no reliable D call. V was shortened by 1 base and J by 2 bases, with 6 bases between the two germline ends. The length of the CDR3 is 13 residues. The V gene's germline CDR1 is GTSNPN and CDR2 SVGIG (reference sequence). The CDR3: CAWSARAGNTIYF. DNA of the CDR3: TGTGCCTGGAGTGCTCGAGCTGGAAACACCATATATTTT.

This clone has only one observation. One end of the junction does not line up with germline, which may come from a read error. The sample holds other DNA sequences that translate to the same CDR3. The CDR3 protein is CASSLAGVGEQYF. DNA for the CDR3: TGTGCCAGCAGTCTAGCGGGAGTCGGGGAGCAGTACTTC. The gene calls are TRBV12-3 or TRBV12-4 and TRBJ2-7, with 10 positions matching TRBD2. The CDR3 runs to 13 residues.

V gene TRBV9 combines with J gene TRBJ2-1, with TRBD2 identical over 14 bases. There are 16 residues in the CDR3. Germline V gene data show CDR1 as SGDLS and CDR2 as YYNGEE. V shed 2 bases, J shed 9 bases, and the junction held 7 bases outside the gene matches. CDR3: CASSVFGTSGRVEQFF. For the CDR3, the DNA is TGTGCCAGCAGCGTCTTCGGGACTAGCGGGAGAGTTGAGCAGTTCTTC. The full variable domain, its missing parts supplied by reference TRBV9 and TRBJ2-1, is DSGVTQTPKHLITATGQRVTLRCSPRSGDLSVYWYQQSLDQGLQFLIQYYNGEERAKGNILERFSAQQFPDLHSELNLSSLELGDSALYFCASSVFGTSGRVEQFFGPGTRLTVL.

Written as DNA, the CDR3 is TGTGCCTGGAGTCCGCGAGGGAACTATGGCTACACCTTC. Its translation: CAWSPRGNYGYTF. V usage is TRBV30 and J usage is TRBJ1-2; D ambiguous. Germline V lookup: CDR1 GTSNPN, CDR2 SVGIG (reference sequence). Trimming pared 2 bases from V and 2 bases from J, leaving 9 bases between. This CDR3 has 13 residues.

The rearrangement links TRBV27 to TRBJ1-2, with 8 nucleotides matching TRBD1. The J segment lost 8 bases and the V segment lost 6 bases, leaving 11 bases of the junction unmatched. This CDR3 region has 14 residues. Germline V CDR1 and CDR2: MNHEY, SMNVEV (reference sequence). The CDR3 loop is CASRSTGTGGGYTF. The CDR3 nucleotides are TGTGCCAGCAGATCTACCGGGACAGGAGGCGGCTACACCTTC.

This chain connects TRBV11-3 to TRBJ2-5; 7 bases fit TRBD2. The trim removed 5 bases at V and 5 bases at J, leaving 5 bases unmatched. Germline assignment: CDR1 SGHNT and CDR2 YENEEA. The CDR3 consists of 13 residues. CDR3 DNA: TGTGCCAGCAGCCGGGGGGTAGGCGAGACCCAGTACTTC. Its translation is CASSRGVGETQYF.

The chain is built from TRBV24-1 and TRBJ2-2; no reliable D call. Trimming pared 2 bases from V and 0 bases from J, leaving 9 bases between. Germline loops: CDR1 KGHDR, CDR2 SFDVKD. CDR3 length equals 16 residues. The CDR3 sequence: CATSDWSPTNTGELFF. The CDR3 coding sequence is TGTGCCACCAGTGATTGGAGCCCCACGAACACCGGGGAGCTGTTTTTT.

This clone was seen only a few times. The chain combines TRBV19 with TRBJ1-1; TRBD1 is a possible D gene (6 bases). The CDR3 runs to 13 residues. V was trimmed by 4 bases and J by 3 bases, leaving 9 bases between them. Germline CDR1 LNHDA, CDR2 SQIVND (reference sequence). In DNA form, the CDR3 reads TGTGCCAGTAGTAACAGGGTGGACACTGAAGCTTTCTTT. This translates into CASSNRVDTEAFF.

The CDR3 loop reads CASSLDRQGSTDTQYF. CDR3 nucleotide sequence: TGCGCCAGCAGCCTGGATAGACAGGGATCCACAGATACGCAGTATTTT. V is TRBV5-1 and J is TRBJ2-3; 7 bases are a match to TRBD1. The germline CDR1 and CDR2 sequences are SGHRS and YFSETQ. The CDR3 sequence is 16 residues long. J lost 2 bases, V lost 4 bases, and 10 bases had no gene match.

The rearrangement joins TRBV28 to TRBJ2-7, with 8 bases matching TRBD1. The CDR3 has 15 residues. J gave up 5 bases and V 6 bases, and 12 bases lay outside the gene matches. The V gene's germline CDR1 is MDHEN and CDR2 SYDVKM. CDR3 sequence: CASSRTGTGGHEQYF. CDR3 nucleotides: TGTGCCAGCAGCCGAACCGGGACAGGCGGGCACGAGCAGTACTTC.

As to this clone: With a much larger clone just one base away, this may be a read error. V is TRBV7-9 and J is TRBJ1-4; no firm D call. Germline V gives CDR1 SEHNR, CDR2 FQNEAQ (reference sequence). V lost 2 bases to trimming and J lost 0 bases, with 4 bases between them. This CDR3 spans 14 amino acids. CDR3 region: CASSLRPTNEKLFF. CDR3 coding DNA: TGTGCCAGCAGCTTACGTCCAACTAATGAAAAACTGTTTTTT.

The chain joins TRBV11-3 to TRBJ2-1; 15 bases are a match to TRBD2. Per the germline V gene, CDR1 is SGHNT and CDR2 is YENEEA. V lost 5 bases to trimming and J lost 8 bases; unmatched junction nucleotides: 4. The CDR3 is made up of 15 amino acids. In nucleotides, the CDR3 is TGTGCCAGCAGCCCGGGACTAGCGGGAGGATATGAGCAGTTCTTC. This gives the protein CASSPGLAGGYEQFF.

V is TRBV27 and J is TRBJ1-6, with D hard to call. From germline, CDR1 is MNHEY and CDR2 SMNVEV (reference sequence). Trimming shortened V by 6 bases and J by 15 bases, and 15 bases separated the two germline ends. CDR3 length: 12 residues. The CDR3 here is CASSPPSGSLHF. CDR3 in DNA: TGTGCCAGCAGCCCCCCGTCAGGTAGCCTCCACTTT.

The rearrangement uses TRBV12-3 or TRBV12-4 and TRBJ1-2; 9 nucleotides line up with TRBD1. This CDR3 contains 13 residues. Trimming at V came to 4 bases and at J to 10 bases, leaving 7 bases not matched to a gene. The CDR3: CASSYNRDRAYTF. The DNA for the CDR3 is TGTGCCAGCAGTTATAACCGGGACAGGGCCTACACCTTC.

V and J are TRBV5-1 and TRBJ1-4, with 9 positions matching TRBD1. CDR1 is SGHRS and CDR2 is YFSETQ in the germline V gene. CDR3 length equals 15 residues. V lost 4 bases and J lost 3; bases outside the gene matches: 4. CDR3 residues: CASSEDRGPNEKLFF. The DNA for the CDR3 is TGCGCCAGCAGCGAGGACAGGGGCCCTAATGAAAAACTGTTTTTT. Full variable domain (outside the CDR3, taken from reference TRBV5-1 and TRBJ1-4): KAGVTQTPRYLIKTRGQQVTLSCSPISGHRSVSWYQQTPGQGLQFLFEYFSETQRNKGNFPGRFSGRQFSNSRSEMNVSTLELGDSALYLCASSEDRGPNEKLFFGSGTQLSVL.